The 13 T cell receptor beta chains below all came from one sample that was sequenced in a study of T cell clonotyping in hematopoietic cell transplantation. Libraries were prepared by immunoSEQ multiplex PCR; TCRdb keeps only in-frame clonotypes and omits some of them. This sample carries roughly 5,300 clones, roughly four fifths of them seen once, and the ten largest clones take just over 20%. Sequences were derived from peripheral blood mononuclear cells, sampled 100 days after allogeneic stem cell transplant. These receptor sequences come from a male patient aged 55 to 69 who had an allogeneic stem cell transplant, so T cells may come from the graft donor. Some clones in this sample may be carry-over from other donors' samples.

This clone was picked up a small number of times. The chain joins TRBV6-1 to TRBJ1-3, with a possible D match to TRBD1 (6 bases). Germline assignment: CDR1 MNHNS and CDR2 SASEGT. Trimming shortened V by 2 bases and J by 9 bases, and 17 bases separated the two germline ends. This CDR3 has 15 amino acids. This CDR3 reads CASSEYREALSTIYF. The CDR3 coding sequence is TGTGCCAGCAGTGAATACAGGGAGGCCTTGAGCACCATATATTTT.

The chain uses TRBV14 and TRBJ1-1, with D maybe TRBD1 (6 bases). The CDR3 is 13 residues long. Trimming shortened V by 6 bases and J by 0 bases, and 8 bases separated the two germline ends. In germline, CDR1 is SGHDN, CDR2 FVKESK. CDR3 region: CASRGQLNTEAFF. In DNA form, the CDR3 reads TGTGCCAGCAGAGGACAGCTGAACACTGAAGCTTTCTTT.

This chain joins TRBV19 and TRBJ1-2; a weak D match, TRBD1 (5 bases). Trimming left V 6 bases short and J 5 bases short, with 19 bases between. Germline V CDR1 and CDR2: LNHDA, SQIVND (reference sequence). The CDR3 loop spans 15 amino acids. The CDR3 DNA follows: TGTGCCAGTAGGCAGACAGAAAGGTCGACTTATGGCTACACCTTC. Residues: CASRQTERSTYGYTF.

V and J are TRBV7-3 and TRBJ2-2; no clear D gene. This CDR3 spans 12 amino acids. Germline CDR1 reads SGHTA; CDR2 reads FQGTGA. The V and J ends lost 4 bases and 6 bases respectively, with 6 bases between them. The CDR3 coding sequence is TGTGCCAGCAGCTCTGAGGCCGGGGAGCTGTTTTTT. Protein: CASSSEAGELFF.

The V and J genes are TRBV25-1 and TRBJ2-1; unclear D gene. CDR1 and CDR2 from the germline V gene are MGHDK and SYGVNS. The V end was cut by 2 bases, the J end by 4 bases, with 6 bases between. The CDR3 length is 13 residues. The CDR3 spells CASSEMGYNEQFF. CDR3 nucleotide sequence: TGTGCCAGCAGTGAAATGGGATACAATGAGCAGTTCTTC.

Details on this clone: Different DNA sequences within this sample yield the same CDR3. The chain joins TRBV19 to TRBJ2-7; 7 nucleotides align to TRBD1. With V trimmed by 6 bases and J by 4 bases, 12 bases remained unmatched. The CDR3 loop spans 15 amino acids. Germline V gene data show CDR1 as LNHDA and CDR2 as SQIVND (reference sequence). The CDR3 here is CASRNTQGVLYEQYF. CDR3 DNA: TGTGCCAGTAGGAACACGCAGGGGGTTTTATACGAGCAGTACTTC.

This clone turned up a few times. The V call is TRBV19, the J call TRBJ2-2; 11 bases match TRBD2. Trimming took 11 bases from V and 6 from J; bases not matched to a gene: 17. The CDR3 totals 17 residues. CDR1 is LNHDA and CDR2 is SQIVND in the germline V gene (reference sequence). The CDR3, as DNA: TGTGCCGCCGACGGGGGTAGCGGGAGGGGTCGGGCCGGGGAGCTGTTTTTT. The encoded protein is CAADGGSGRGRAGELFF. The entire variable domain, with the rest obtained from reference TRBV19 and TRBJ2-2, is as follows: DGGITQSPKYLFRKEGQNVTLSCEQNLNHDAMYWYRQDPGQGLRLIYYSQIVNDFQKGDIAEGYSVSREKKESFPLTVTSAQKNPTAFYLCAADGGSGRGRAGELFFGEGSRLTVL.

V usage is TRBV9 and J usage is TRBJ1-5, with 7 bases aligning to TRBD1. CDR3 length: 16 residues. Germline assignment: CDR1 SGDLS and CDR2 YYNGEE. Trimming cost V 3 bases and J 4 bases; bases outside gene matches: 10. The CDR3: CASSAGLTGLNQPQHF. CDR3 in DNA: TGTGCCAGCAGCGCCGGACTGACAGGGCTAAATCAGCCCCAGCATTTT.

The genes are TRBV7-2 and TRBJ2-3; 7 nucleotides line up with TRBD2. This CDR3 is built from 13 residues. CDR1 is SGHTA and CDR2 is FQGNSA in the germline V gene. V was pared by 6 bases and J by 4 bases, with 4 bases of the junction left unmatched. CDR3 region: CASRRGSSDTQYF. The CDR3 nucleotides read TGTGCCAGCAGACGCGGGAGCTCAGATACGCAGTATTTT.

The chain employs TRBV28 and TRBJ1-5; no definite D call. V lost 6 bases to trimming and J lost 1 base, with 10 bases between them. Germline CDR1 is MDHEN and CDR2 is SYDVKM. This CDR3 is built from 14 residues. CDR3 amino acids: CASRPQRSNQPQHF. The CDR3 nucleotides are TGTGCCAGCAGGCCTCAGAGGAGCAATCAGCCCCAGCATTTT.

V is TRBV18 and J is TRBJ1-5; 10 nucleotides match TRBD1. CDR3 length: 15 residues. Unmatched junction bases numbered 8, after V lost 5 bases and J lost 7 bases. The germline CDR1 and CDR2 sequences are KGHSH and LQKENI. The CDR3 sequence is CASSTRQGARQPQHF. Here the CDR3 DNA reads TGTGCCAGCTCAACCCGACAGGGGGCAAGGCAGCCCCAGCATTTT.

The chain links TRBV19 to TRBJ2-1; D is undetermined. The CDR3 spans 14 residues. CDR1 and CDR2 from the germline V gene are LNHDA and SQIVND (reference sequence). Trimming pared 8 bases from V and 0 bases from J, leaving 11 bases between. This CDR3 is CASPDWSSYNEQFF. CDR3 sequence (DNA): TGTGCCAGTCCCGACTGGAGCTCCTACAATGAGCAGTTCTTC.

J is TRBJ2-3 and V is TRBV6-1; D gene ambiguous. The V end was cut by 9 bases, the J end by 3 bases, with 16 bases between. CDR1 and CDR2 (germline): MNHNS, SASEGT. The length of the CDR3 is 14 residues. The CDR3 nucleotides read TGTGCCAGTTTGGTCGACTCTTCTACAGATACGCAGTATTTT. Its translation: CASLVDSSTDTQYF.